Following are 31 T cell receptor beta chains from one sample sequenced in a study of T cell responses to AZD1222 COVID-19 vaccine. The method was immunoSEQ multiplex PCR; TCRdb's version includes in-frame clones alone and lacks a portion of them. The sample lists more than 100,000 clones, about 91% occurring once. The material was peripheral blood, obtained 28 days after the second AZD1222 dose. Every receptor here comes from an adult who received the AZD1222 COVID-19 vaccine.

This clone was counted a single time. This chain connects TRBV7-2 to TRBJ1-5; D gene unclear. There are 13 residues in the CDR3. Germline CDR1 is SGHTA and CDR2 is FQGNSA. Trimming stripped 4 bases from V and 5 bases from J, with 9 bases between. CDR3 in amino acids: CASSSFGDQPQHF. CDR3 sequence (DNA): TGTGCCAGCAGCTCATTCGGCGATCAGCCCCAGCATTTT.

This rearrangement joins TRBV6-1 to TRBJ2-1; TRBD2 matches 10 bases. V trimming: 2 bases; J trimming: 8 bases; junction bases outside the gene matches: 6. CDR1 is MNHNS, CDR2 SASEGT, per germline. The CDR3 contains 15 residues. The CDR3 region is CASSEKRGGRDEQFF. CDR3 sequence (DNA): TGTGCCAGCAGTGAAAAGCGGGGGGGCCGGGATGAGCAGTTCTTC.

The rearrangement uses TRBV11-3 and TRBJ2-1; TRBD2 agrees at 10 bases. The V gene end was trimmed by 5 bases and the J gene end by 4 bases; junction bases not matched to a gene: 5. The CDR3 is made up of 15 amino acids. Per the germline V gene, CDR1 is SGHNT and CDR2 is YENEEA. The CDR3 DNA sequence: TGTGCCAGCAGCCCTCTAGCGGGAGATTACAATGAGCAGTTCTTC. It translates to CASSPLAGDYNEQFF.

This clone has only a few counts. The rearrangement joins TRBV2 to TRBJ2-1, with no clear D. The germline V gene has CDR1 SNHLY and CDR2 FYNNEI. The CDR3 is made up of 11 amino acids. Trimming cost V 1 base and J 5 bases, with 0 bases left between them. The CDR3 reads CASSEDNEQFF. CDR3 nucleotides: TGTGCCAGCAGTGAAGACAATGAGCAGTTCTTC.

The rearrangement uses TRBV5-6 and TRBJ1-2; 7 bases are shared with TRBD1. Trimming at V came to 3 bases and at J to 6 bases, leaving 5 bases not matched to a gene. The V gene's germline CDR1 is SGHDT and CDR2 YYEEEE. This CDR3 comprises 13 residues. The CDR3 sequence is CASSWRTGDGYTF. The CDR3 region has the DNA TGTGCCAGCAGCTGGAGGACAGGCGATGGCTACACCTTC.

The chain joins TRBV2 to TRBJ1-5, with D possibly being TRBD1 (5 bases). The CDR3 contains 14 residues. In germline, CDR1 is SNHLY, CDR2 FYNNEI. V gave up 1 base and J gave up 11 bases, with 15 bases separating them. CDR3 coding DNA: TGTGCCAGCAGTGAAGGGACCGGGGGTCGGACCCAGCATTTT. Translating it yields CASSEGTGGRTQHF.

The CDR3 coding sequence is TGTGCCAGCAGTCCGGAGTTTGGGCAGCCCCAGCATTTT. Translation: CASSPEFGQPQHF. The V gene is TRBV7-2, the J gene TRBJ1-5; D call uncertain. There are 13 residues in the CDR3. Germline lookup yields CDR1 SGHTA and CDR2 FQGNSA. V lost 6 bases to trimming and J lost 7 bases, with 13 bases between them.

The chain carries TRBV24-1 and TRBJ2-1; 10 positions agree with TRBD2. The V segment lost 4 bases and the J segment 6 bases; nucleotides outside the gene matches: 5. Germline V lookup: CDR1 KGHDR, CDR2 SFDVKD. The CDR3 runs 15 residues. The CDR3 loop is CATSDPRTSGNEQFF. The DNA of the CDR3 is TGTGCCACCAGTGACCCTCGGACTAGCGGCAATGAGCAGTTCTTC.

The chain employs TRBV5-1 and TRBJ2-2; the D is unclear. Germline lookup yields CDR1 SGHRS and CDR2 YFSETQ. The V gene lost 6 bases and the J gene lost 1 base, with 7 bases spanning the gap. The CDR3 covers 13 residues. CDR3 amino acids: CASIPENTGELFF. The CDR3 region has the DNA TGCGCCAGCATTCCGGAGAACACCGGGGAGCTGTTTTTT.

The rearrangement links TRBV6-2 or TRBV6-3 to TRBJ2-7; 8 nucleotides match TRBD1. Trimming took 6 bases from V and 8 from J; bases not matched to a gene: 18. This CDR3 spans 16 amino acids. CDR1 and CDR2 (germline): MNHEY, SVGEGT. The CDR3 reads CASSPQGQGEGVKQYV. In nucleotides, the CDR3 is TGTGCCAGCAGCCCCCAAGGACAGGGAGAGGGCGTAAAGCAGTACGTC.

The chain combines TRBV7-9 with TRBJ1-2; D call uncertain. V was shortened by 5 bases and J by 5 bases, with 21 bases between the two germline ends. Looked up from germline, CDR1 is SEHNR and CDR2 is FQNEAQ (reference sequence). This CDR3 region has 16 residues. As DNA, the CDR3 is TGTGCCAGCAGCGCACTTTCTATGCCCATTGGTTATGGCTACACCTTC. It encodes CASSALSMPIGYGYTF.

The genes are TRBV6-5 and TRBJ2-5; perhaps TRBD1 as D (5 bases). Germline CDR1 MNHEY, CDR2 SVGAGI. V was trimmed by 5 bases and J by 5 bases, leaving 12 bases between them. The CDR3 contains 13 residues. Here the CDR3 DNA reads TGTGCCAGCAGTCGACAGAATAGGGAGACCCAGTACTTC. It is translated as CASSRQNRETQYF.

V is TRBV28 and J is TRBJ1-2, with D hard to call. Per the germline V gene, CDR1 is MDHEN and CDR2 is SYDVKM. The CDR3 contains 14 residues. V was shortened by 6 bases and J by 0 bases, with 11 bases between the two germline ends. CDR3 in amino acids: CASSPGQANYGYTF. The CDR3 coding sequence is TGTGCCAGCAGCCCGGGCCAAGCTAACTATGGCTACACCTTC.

The chain recombines TRBV10-3 with TRBJ1-1, with TRBD1 matching 7 bases. CDR1 and CDR2 (germline): ENHRY, SYGVKD. The V gene end was trimmed by 2 bases and the J gene end by 4 bases; junction bases not matched to a gene: 1. CDR3 length: 13 residues. The DNA of the CDR3 is TGTGCCATCAGTGAGCAGGGGGGCACTGAAGCTTTCTTT. Protein sequence: CAISEQGGTEAFF.

This chain connects TRBV11-2 to TRBJ2-5, with D perhaps matching TRBD2 (5 bases). V was clipped by 6 bases and J by 0 bases, with 8 bases between them. Germline V gene sequence: CDR1 SGHAT, CDR2 FQNNGV. The length of the CDR3 is 13 residues. The CDR3 bases are TGTGCCAGCAGTCGGGGAAACCAAGAGACCCAGTACTTC. Amino acid sequence: CASSRGNQETQYF.

The genes are TRBV7-3 and TRBJ2-2; 8 positions match TRBD2. The ends lost 4 bases at V and 4 bases at J; junction bases unmatched: 5. The CDR3 spans 15 residues. In germline, CDR1 is SGHTA, CDR2 FQGTGA. The CDR3 loop is CASSSGGATTGELFF. The DNA for the CDR3 is TGTGCCAGCAGCTCCGGGGGGGCAACCACCGGGGAGCTGTTTTTT.

This clone was detected only once. The J gene is TRBJ2-5, the V gene TRBV1; TRBD2, the table's D call, lacks a check against the DNA. TRBV1 is reported as a pseudogene. The CDR3 runs to 16 residues. CDR3 bases: TGCACCAGCAGCCAAGATAGGCGGGGAAGGCAAGAGACCCAGTACTTC. Amino acids: CTSSQDRRGRQETQYF.

This rearrangement joins TRBV4-3 to TRBJ2-1; 10 nucleotides align to TRBD2. The CDR3 is made up of 17 amino acids. Per the germline V gene, CDR1 is LGHNA and CDR2 is YSLEER. Trimming cost V 0 bases and J 2 bases; bases outside gene matches: 4. CDR3 nucleotide sequence: TGCGCCAGCAGCCAAGATACAGGACTAGCGGCCTACAATGAGCAGTTCTTC. Protein product: CASSQDTGLAAYNEQFF.

This clone was seen a single time. The rearrangement uses TRBV3-1 (or the pseudogene TRBV3-2) and TRBJ2-3, with 9 bases matching TRBD2. The trim removed 0 bases at V and 2 bases at J, leaving 3 bases unmatched. Germline assignment: CDR1 LGHDT and CDR2 YNNKEL (reference sequence). The CDR3 sequence is 16 residues long. The CDR3 spells CASSQEAGGSTDTQYF. The CDR3, as DNA: TGTGCCAGCAGCCAAGAAGCGGGGGGCTCCACAGATACGCAGTATTTT.

This rearrangement joins TRBV28 to TRBJ1-2; a weak D match, TRBD1 (5 bases). Deletions cut 6 bases from V and 4 bases from J, with 12 bases between. The CDR3 is 13 residues long. CDR1 is MDHEN and CDR2 is SYDVKM in the germline V gene. The CDR3 protein is CASSLPGVYGYTF. CDR3 in DNA: TGTGCCAGCAGCCTACCGGGGGTCTATGGCTACACCTTC.

The chain is built from TRBV4-1 and TRBJ1-2; TRBD1 might be the D (5 bases). The germline V gene has CDR1 MGHRA and CDR2 YSYEKL. This CDR3 is 14 amino acids long. V lost 0 bases, J lost 7 bases, and 12 bases lay in between. DNA of the CDR3: TGCGCCAGCAGCCAAGATCCCGGGCAGGGTGGCTACACCTTC. This sequence encodes CASSQDPGQGGYTF.

The CDR3 loop is CASHSWKGSSGELFF. The CDR3 DNA sequence: TGTGCCAGCCACAGTTGGAAGGGAAGTTCCGGGGAGCTGTTTTTT. V usage is TRBV5-4 and J usage is TRBJ2-2; D gene unclear. Germline CDR1 and CDR2: SGHNT and YYREEE (reference sequence). V lost 7 bases and J lost 6, with 19 bases in between. The CDR3 has 15 residues.

The rearrangement joins TRBV19 to TRBJ2-7, with D perhaps matching TRBD2 (5 bases). Germline lookup yields CDR1 LNHDA and CDR2 SQIVND (reference sequence). V lost 4 bases, J lost 7 bases, and 23 bases lay in between. The CDR3 runs 16 residues. This chain's CDR3 is CASSTPPGQPTGEQYV. In nucleotides, the CDR3 is TGTGCCAGTAGTACGCCCCCGGGCCAACCTACGGGGGAGCAGTACGTC.

This clone has a single count. V usage is TRBV19 and J usage is TRBJ2-3, with TRBD2 matching over 14 bases. Germline CDR1 reads LNHDA; CDR2 reads SQIVND (reference sequence). CDR3 length: 15 residues. V shed 6 bases, J shed 3 bases, and the junction held 2 bases outside the gene matches. The CDR3 region has the DNA TGTGCCAGTAGGAGGACTAGCGGGGGGACAGATACGCAGTATTTT. As protein: CASRRTSGGTDTQYF.

The chain employs TRBV10-3 and TRBJ2-3, with TRBD2 matching over 11 bases. Germline V CDR1 and CDR2: ENHRY, SYGVKD. The CDR3 totals 15 residues. The V gene end was trimmed by 4 bases and the J gene end by 4 bases; junction bases not matched to a gene: 4. DNA of the CDR3: TGTGCCATCAGTGCTGGGACTAGCGGCGCAGATACGCAGTATTTT. Residues: CAISAGTSGADTQYF.

J is TRBJ2-3 and V is TRBV4-1; possibly TRBD2 for D (7 bases). This CDR3 contains 15 residues. Trimming removed 5 bases at V and 6 bases at J, with 18 bases between. CDR1 is MGHRA, CDR2 YSYEKL, per germline. CDR3 DNA sequence: TGCGCCAGCAGCTCGCGAAGGGGGGGCGGGGATACGCAGTATTTT. This sequence encodes CASSSRRGGGDTQYF.

The V call is TRBV7-9, the J call TRBJ1-1; D call uncertain. The CDR3 spans 15 residues. CDR1 and CDR2 (germline): SEHNR, FQNEAQ (reference sequence). V lost 0 bases and J 1 base, leaving 9 bases between the germline ends. The CDR3 here is CASSLALSGNTEAFF. The CDR3 coding sequence is TGTGCCAGCAGCTTAGCGCTAAGTGGGAACACTGAAGCTTTCTTT.

The rearrangement links TRBV15 to TRBJ2-7; D remains ambiguous. Deletions cut 0 bases from V and 3 bases from J, with 15 bases between. The V gene's germline CDR1 is LNHNV and CDR2 YYDKDF (reference sequence). The length of the CDR3 is 16 residues. CDR3 residues: CATSRDESVTIYEQYF. In nucleotides, the CDR3 is TGTGCCACCAGCAGAGATGAGAGCGTAACAATCTACGAGCAGTACTTC. The full variable domain, in which reference TRBV15 and TRBJ2-7 provide the parts outside the CDR3, is DAMVIQNPRYQVTQFGKPVTLSCSQTLNHNVMYWYQQKSSQAPKLLFHYYDKDFNNEADTPDNFQSRRPNTSFCFLDIRSPGLGDTAMYLCATSRDESVTIYEQYFGPGTRLTVT.

This chain uses TRBV7-9 with TRBJ1-2; 11 bases line up with TRBD1. There are 16 residues in the CDR3. With 5 bases clipped from V and 4 bases from J, the junction kept 9 bases outside the gene matches. The V gene's germline CDR1 is SEHNR and CDR2 FQNEAQ (reference sequence). The CDR3 DNA follows: TGTGCCAGCAGCCGAAACCCCGGGACAGGGGGCTATGGCTACACCTTC. Translation: CASSRNPGTGGYGYTF.

This chain joins TRBV7-9 and TRBJ1-2; D may be TRBD1 (5 bases). V lost 0 bases, J lost 5 bases, and 22 bases lay in between. This CDR3 has 18 amino acids. Germline V gene sequence: CDR1 SEHNR, CDR2 FQNEAQ (reference sequence). The CDR3 region is CASSLAWPGRFTHYGYTF. DNA for the CDR3: TGTGCCAGCAGCTTAGCGTGGCCAGGGCGATTTACTCATTATGGCTACACCTTC.

The CDR3 region has the DNA TGTGCCAGTAGAAACCCACAGGAATCCTATCAGCCCCAGCATTTT. Encoded protein: CASRNPQESYQPQHF. The V gene is TRBV19, the J gene TRBJ1-5; possibly TRBD1 for D (5 bases). The CDR3 runs to 15 residues. CDR1 LNHDA and CDR2 SQIVND come from the germline V gene (reference sequence). V was pared by 6 bases and J by 5 bases, with 17 bases between.